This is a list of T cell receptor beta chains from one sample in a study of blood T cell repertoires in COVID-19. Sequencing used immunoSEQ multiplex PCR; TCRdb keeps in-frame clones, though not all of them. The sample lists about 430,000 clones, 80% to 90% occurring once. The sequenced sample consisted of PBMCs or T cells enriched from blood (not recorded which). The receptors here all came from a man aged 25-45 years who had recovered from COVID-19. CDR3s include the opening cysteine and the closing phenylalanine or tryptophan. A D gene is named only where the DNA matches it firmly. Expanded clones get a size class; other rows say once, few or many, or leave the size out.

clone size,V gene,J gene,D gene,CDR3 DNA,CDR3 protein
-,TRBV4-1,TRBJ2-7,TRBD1,TGCGCCAGCAGCCAAGGCCGGGACAGCTCCTACGAGCAGTACTTC,CASSQGRDSSYEQYF
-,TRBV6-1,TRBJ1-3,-,TGTGCCAGCAGTGAACTCGGAGGCGGAAACACCATATATTTT,CASSELGGGNTIYF
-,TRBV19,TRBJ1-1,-,TGTGCCAGTACCCCTTTAAGGGGGGGTGGGACTGAAGCTTTCTTT,CASTPLRGGGTEAFF
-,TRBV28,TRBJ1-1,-,TGTGCCAGCAGTTTATTGCTGGACTGGAGCACTGAAGCTTTCTTT,CASSLLLDWSTEAFF
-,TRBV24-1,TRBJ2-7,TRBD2,TGTGCCACCAGTGAGATGTCCCCAGGGACTAGCTCCTACGAGCAGTACTTC,CATSEMSPGTSSYEQYF
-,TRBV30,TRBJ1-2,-,TGTGCCTGGATACAACATTATGGCTACACCTTC,CAWIQHYGYTF
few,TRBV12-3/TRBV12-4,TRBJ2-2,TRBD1,TGTGCCAGCAGTTTTAGGGGGCGCTGGGAGCTGTTTTTT,CASSFRGRWELFF
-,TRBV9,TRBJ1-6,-,TGTGCCAGCAGCGTCGGGAATTCACCCCTCCACTTT,CASSVGNSPLHF
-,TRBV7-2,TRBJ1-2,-,TGTGCCAGCAGGACCCCCGGGGGGCGCAAGGGGAAGGGTTTTGACGGCTACACCTTC,CASRTPGGRKGKGFDGYTF
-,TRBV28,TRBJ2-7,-,TGTGCCAGCAGAGTTACAGTGGCCTACGAGCAGTACTTC,CASRVTVAYEQYF